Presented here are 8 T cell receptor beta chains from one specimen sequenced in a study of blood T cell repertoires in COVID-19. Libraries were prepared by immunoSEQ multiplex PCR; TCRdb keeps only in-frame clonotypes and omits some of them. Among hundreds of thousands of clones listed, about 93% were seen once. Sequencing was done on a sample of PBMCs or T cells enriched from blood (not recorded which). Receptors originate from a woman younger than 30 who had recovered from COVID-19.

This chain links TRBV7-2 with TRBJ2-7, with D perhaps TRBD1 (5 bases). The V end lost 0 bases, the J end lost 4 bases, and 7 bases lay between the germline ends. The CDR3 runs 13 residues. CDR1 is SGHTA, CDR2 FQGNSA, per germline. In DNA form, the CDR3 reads TGTGCCAGCAGCTTAGCCAGGGAATACGAGCAGTACTTC. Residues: CASSLAREYEQYF.

The CDR3 DNA is TGCGCCAGCAGCCAAGAGGGGACAGGGGTTGGCACTGAAGCTTTCTTT. Translating it yields CASSQEGTGVGTEAFF. The chain combines TRBV4-1 with TRBJ1-1, with 10 bases that match TRBD1. The J segment lost 4 bases and the V segment lost 0 bases, leaving 5 bases of the junction unmatched. This CDR3 is built from 16 residues. Germline CDR1 MGHRA, CDR2 YSYEKL.

CDR3 in DNA: TGTGCCAGTAGTATAGTGGACAGGGACCTTTCTGGCTACACCTTC. It translates to CASSIVDRDLSGYTF. The gene calls are TRBV19 and TRBJ1-2, with TRBD1 matching 8 bases. There are 15 residues in the CDR3. Germline V gene sequence: CDR1 LNHDA, CDR2 SQIVND (reference sequence). Trimming at V came to 1 base and at J to 7 bases, leaving 8 bases not matched to a gene.

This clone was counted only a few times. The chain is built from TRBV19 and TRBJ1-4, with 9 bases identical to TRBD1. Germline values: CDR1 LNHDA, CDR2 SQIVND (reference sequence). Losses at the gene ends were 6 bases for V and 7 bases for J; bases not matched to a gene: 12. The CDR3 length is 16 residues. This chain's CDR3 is CASSDIQGARGEKLFF. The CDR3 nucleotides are TGTGCCAGTAGCGATATACAGGGGGCGCGAGGTGAAAAACTGTTTTTT.

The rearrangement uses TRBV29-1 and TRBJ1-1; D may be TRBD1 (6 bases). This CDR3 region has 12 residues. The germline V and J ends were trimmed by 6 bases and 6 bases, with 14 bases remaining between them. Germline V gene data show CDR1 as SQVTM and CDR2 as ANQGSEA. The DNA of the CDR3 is TGCAGCGTGGAGAGGGGGGGCCCTGAAGCTTTCTTT. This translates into CSVERGGPEAFF.

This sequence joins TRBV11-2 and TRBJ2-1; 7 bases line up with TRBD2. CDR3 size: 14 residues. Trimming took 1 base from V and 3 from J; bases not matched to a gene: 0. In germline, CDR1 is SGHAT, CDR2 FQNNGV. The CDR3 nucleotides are TGTGCCAGCAGCTTAGGGGGGGGCTACAATGAGCAGTTCTTC. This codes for CASSLGGGYNEQFF.

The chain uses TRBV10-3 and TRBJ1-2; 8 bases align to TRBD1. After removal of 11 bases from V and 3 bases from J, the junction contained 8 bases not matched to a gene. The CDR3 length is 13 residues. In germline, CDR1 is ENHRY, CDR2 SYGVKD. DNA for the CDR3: TGTGCCGCAGGACAGGGTGAGCACTATGGCTACACCTTC. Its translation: CAAGQGEHYGYTF.

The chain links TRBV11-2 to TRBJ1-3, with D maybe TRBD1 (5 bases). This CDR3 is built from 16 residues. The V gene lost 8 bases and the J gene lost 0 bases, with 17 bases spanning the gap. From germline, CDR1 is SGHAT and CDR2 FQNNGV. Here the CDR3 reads CASGWGSRTSGNTIYF. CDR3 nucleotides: TGTGCCAGCGGATGGGGCAGTAGGACCTCTGGAAACACCATATATTTT.